This T cell receptor (beta chain) was found in a study of blood T cell dynamics during melanoma immunotherapy. Study details: Metastatic melanoma patients received first-line pembrolizumab or nivolumab plus ipilimumab.

This sample's time point: week 3, after first cycle of checkpoint inhibitor. Samples come from before therapy and from week 3 after the first blockade cycle. Prior systemic cancer therapy, immunosuppressant use and other active malignancies excluded patients. The method was immunoSEQ multiplex PCR; TCRdb's version includes in-frame clones alone and lacks a portion of them. The sample holds 9,100 or so clones; about 85% are singletons and the top ten take approximately 1.1%. The CDR3 has 15 amino acids. Germline lookup yields CDR1 SGHRS and CDR2 YFSETQ. The J segment lost 5 bases and the V segment lost 4 bases, leaving 11 bases of the junction unmatched.

This TCR came from a human donor with melanoma. The genes are TRBV5-1 and TRBJ2-5; 7 nucleotides agree with TRBD2. The specimen was blood, collected from a patient treated with checkpoint blockade. The chain's CDR3 is CASSPAGGGGETQYF. The CDR3 region has the DNA TGCGCCAGCAGCCCGGCCGGCGGGGGAGGCGAGACCCAGTACTTC.